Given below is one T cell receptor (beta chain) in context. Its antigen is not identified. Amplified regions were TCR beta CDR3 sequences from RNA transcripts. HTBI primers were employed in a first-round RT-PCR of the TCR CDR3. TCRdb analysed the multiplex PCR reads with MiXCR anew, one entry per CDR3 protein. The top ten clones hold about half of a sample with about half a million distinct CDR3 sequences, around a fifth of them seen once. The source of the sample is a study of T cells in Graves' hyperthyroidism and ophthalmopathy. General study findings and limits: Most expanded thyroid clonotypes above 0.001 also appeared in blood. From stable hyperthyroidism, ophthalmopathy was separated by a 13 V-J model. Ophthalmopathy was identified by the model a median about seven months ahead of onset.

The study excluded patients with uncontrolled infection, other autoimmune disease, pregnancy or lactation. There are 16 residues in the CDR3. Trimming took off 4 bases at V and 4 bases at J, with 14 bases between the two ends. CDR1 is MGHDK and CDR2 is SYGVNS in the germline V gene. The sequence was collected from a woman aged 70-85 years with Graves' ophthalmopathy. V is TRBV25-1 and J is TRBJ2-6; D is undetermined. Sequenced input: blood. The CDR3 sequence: CASSGRVGWGANVLTF. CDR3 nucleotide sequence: TGTGCCAGCAGTGGTCGAGTGGGGTGGGGGGCCAACGTCCTGACTTTC.